This TCR beta chain comes out of a study of blood T cell repertoires in COVID-19. Only in-frame clones appear in the TCRdb table, and some are missing; sequencing was by immunoSEQ multiplex PCR. The sample shows hundreds of thousands of clones, 80% to 90% of them seen only once. With V trimmed by 1 base and J by 5 bases, 8 bases remained unmatched. CDR3 length equals 15 residues. CDR1 is SEHNR and CDR2 is FQNEAQ in the germline V gene (reference sequence). This receptor was taken from a man aged 25-45 years who had recovered from COVID-19. This rearrangement joins TRBV7-9 to TRBJ2-7; 7 bases fit TRBD1. Material for sequencing was PBMCs or T cells enriched from blood (not recorded which). The CDR3 protein is CASSLDLQGINEQYF. The DNA of the CDR3 is TGTGCCAGCAGCTTAGACTTACAGGGGATCAACGAGCAGTACTTC.